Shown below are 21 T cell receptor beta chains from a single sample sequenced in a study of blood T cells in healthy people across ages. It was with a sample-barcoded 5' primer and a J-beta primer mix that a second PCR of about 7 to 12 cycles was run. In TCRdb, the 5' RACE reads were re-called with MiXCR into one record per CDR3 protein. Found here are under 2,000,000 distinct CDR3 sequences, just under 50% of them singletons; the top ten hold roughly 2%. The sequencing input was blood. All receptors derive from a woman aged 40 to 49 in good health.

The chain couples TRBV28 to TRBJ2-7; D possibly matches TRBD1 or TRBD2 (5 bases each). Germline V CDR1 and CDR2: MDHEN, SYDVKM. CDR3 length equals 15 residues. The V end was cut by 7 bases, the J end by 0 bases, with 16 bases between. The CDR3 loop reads CASNDGTASSYEQYF. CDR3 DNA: TGTGCCAGCAACGACGGGACGGCTAGCTCCTACGAGCAGTACTTC.

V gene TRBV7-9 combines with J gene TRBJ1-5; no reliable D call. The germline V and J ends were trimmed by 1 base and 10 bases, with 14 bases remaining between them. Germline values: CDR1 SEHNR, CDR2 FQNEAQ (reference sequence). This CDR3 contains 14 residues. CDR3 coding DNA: TGTGCCAGCAGCTTAGGAACCGGCCCAGGACCCCAGCATTTT. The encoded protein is CASSLGTGPGPQHF.

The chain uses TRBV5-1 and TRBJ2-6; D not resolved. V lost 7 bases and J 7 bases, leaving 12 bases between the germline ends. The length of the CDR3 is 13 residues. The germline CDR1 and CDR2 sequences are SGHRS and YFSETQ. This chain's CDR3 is CASSRSDANVLTF. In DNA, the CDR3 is TGCGCCAGCTCCCGATCAGACGCCAACGTCCTGACTTTC.

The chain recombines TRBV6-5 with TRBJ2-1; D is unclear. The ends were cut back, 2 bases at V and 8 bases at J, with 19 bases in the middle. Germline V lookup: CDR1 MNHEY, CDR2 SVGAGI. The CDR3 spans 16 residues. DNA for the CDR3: TGTGCCAGCAGTTACGAGTCAAGAGTAGTTCCCCATGAGCAGTTCTTC. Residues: CASSYESRVVPHEQFF.

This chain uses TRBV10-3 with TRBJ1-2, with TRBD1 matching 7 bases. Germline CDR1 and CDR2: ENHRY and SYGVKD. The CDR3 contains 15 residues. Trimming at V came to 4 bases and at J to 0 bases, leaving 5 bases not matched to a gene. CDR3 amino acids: CAISAVDRANYGYTF. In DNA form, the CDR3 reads TGTGCCATCAGTGCCGTAGACAGGGCTAACTATGGCTACACCTTC.

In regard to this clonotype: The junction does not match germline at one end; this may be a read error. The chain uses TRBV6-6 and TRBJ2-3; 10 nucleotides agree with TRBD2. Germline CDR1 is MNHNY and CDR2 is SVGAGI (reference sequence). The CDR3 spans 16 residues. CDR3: CASSYGLAGVTGTQYF. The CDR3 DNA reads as TGTGCCAGCAGTTACGGTCTAGCGGGGGTCACAGGTACGCAGTATTTT.

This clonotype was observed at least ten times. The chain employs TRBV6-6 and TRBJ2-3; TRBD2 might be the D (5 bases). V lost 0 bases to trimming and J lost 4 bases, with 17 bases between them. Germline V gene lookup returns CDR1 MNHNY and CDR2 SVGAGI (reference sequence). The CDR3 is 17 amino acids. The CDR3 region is CASSYSRPGSGADTQYF. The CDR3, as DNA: TGTGCCAGCAGTTACTCGAGACCGGGGTCTGGCGCAGATACGCAGTATTTT.

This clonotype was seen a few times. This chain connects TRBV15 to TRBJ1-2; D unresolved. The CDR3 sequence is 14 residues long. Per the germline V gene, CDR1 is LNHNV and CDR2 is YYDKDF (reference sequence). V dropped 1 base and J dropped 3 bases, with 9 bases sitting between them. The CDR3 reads CATSRGAVDYGYTF. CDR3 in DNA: TGTGCCACCAGCAGAGGTGCGGTGGACTATGGCTACACCTTC.

CDR3 loop: CASSQRAGANTEAFF. In DNA form, the CDR3 reads TGCGCCAGCAGTCAGCGGGCAGGGGCGAACACTGAAGCTTTCTTT. The chain carries TRBV5-1 and TRBJ1-1; D is possibly TRBD1 (6 bases). Trimming pared 5 bases from V and 1 base from J, leaving 15 bases between. Germline V gene data show CDR1 as SGHRS and CDR2 as YFSETQ. The CDR3 totals 15 residues.

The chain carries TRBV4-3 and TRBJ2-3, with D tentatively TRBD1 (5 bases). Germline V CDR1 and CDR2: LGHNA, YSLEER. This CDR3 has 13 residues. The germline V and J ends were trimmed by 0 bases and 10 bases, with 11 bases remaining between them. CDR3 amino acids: CASSQDRGCPQYF. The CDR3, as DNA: TGCGCCAGCAGCCAAGATAGGGGCTGTCCGCAGTATTTT.

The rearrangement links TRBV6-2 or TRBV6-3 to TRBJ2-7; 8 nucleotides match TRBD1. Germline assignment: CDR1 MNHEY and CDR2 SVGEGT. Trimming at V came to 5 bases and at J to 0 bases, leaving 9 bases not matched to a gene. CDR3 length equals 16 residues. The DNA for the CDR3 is TGTGCCAGCAGTCGCGCGGACAGGGTCGTCTCCTACGAGCAGTACTTC. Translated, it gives CASSRADRVVSYEQYF.

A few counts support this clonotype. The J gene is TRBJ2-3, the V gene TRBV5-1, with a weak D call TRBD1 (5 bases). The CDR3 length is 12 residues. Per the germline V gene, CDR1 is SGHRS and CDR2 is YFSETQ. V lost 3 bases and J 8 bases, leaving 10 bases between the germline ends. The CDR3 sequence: CASSWTLGTQYF. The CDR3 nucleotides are TGCGCCAGCAGCTGGACACTCGGTACGCAGTATTTT.

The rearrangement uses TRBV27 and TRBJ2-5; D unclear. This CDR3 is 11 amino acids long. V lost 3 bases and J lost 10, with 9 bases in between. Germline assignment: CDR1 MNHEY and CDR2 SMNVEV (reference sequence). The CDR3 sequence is CASSFLGNQYF. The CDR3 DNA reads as TGTGCCAGCAGTTTTTTGGGTAACCAGTACTTC.

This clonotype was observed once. CDR3 in DNA: TGCAGTGCTAGTACTGGGCAGGGGCCCCAGCATTTT. This sequence encodes CSASTGQGPQHF. The J gene is TRBJ1-5, the V gene TRBV20-1; a weak D match, TRBD1 (5 bases). The CDR3 is 12 residues long. Per germline, CDR1 DFQATT and CDR2 SNEGSKA (reference sequence). V lost 3 bases and J lost 9, with 12 bases in between.

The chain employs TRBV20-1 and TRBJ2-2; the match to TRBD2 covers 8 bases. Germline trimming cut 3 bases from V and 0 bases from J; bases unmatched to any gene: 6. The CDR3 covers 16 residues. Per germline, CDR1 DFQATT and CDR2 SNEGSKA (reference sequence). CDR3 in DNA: TGCAGTGCTAGTATAGCGGGGCAATCGAACACCGGGGAGCTGTTTTTT. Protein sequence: CSASIAGQSNTGELFF.

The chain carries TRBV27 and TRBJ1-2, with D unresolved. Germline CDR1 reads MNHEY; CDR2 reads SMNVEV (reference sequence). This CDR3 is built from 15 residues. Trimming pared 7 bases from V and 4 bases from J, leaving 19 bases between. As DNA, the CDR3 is TGTGCCAGCAACCCATCGGGCAGCGGGTTCTATGGCTACACCTTC. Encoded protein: CASNPSGSGFYGYTF.

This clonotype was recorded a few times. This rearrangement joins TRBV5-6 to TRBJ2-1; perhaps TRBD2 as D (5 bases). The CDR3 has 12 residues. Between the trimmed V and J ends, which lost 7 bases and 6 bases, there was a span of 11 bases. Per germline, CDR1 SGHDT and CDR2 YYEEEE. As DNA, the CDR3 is TGTGCCAGCGCTAGAGGGAGCAATGAGCAGTTCTTC. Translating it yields CASARGSNEQFF. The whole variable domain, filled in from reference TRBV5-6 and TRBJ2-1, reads DAGVTQSPTHLIKTRGQQVTLRCSPKSGHDTVSWYQQALGQGPQFIFQYYEEEERQRGNFPDRFSGHQFPNYSSELNVNALLLGDSALYLCASARGSNEQFFGPGTRLTVL.

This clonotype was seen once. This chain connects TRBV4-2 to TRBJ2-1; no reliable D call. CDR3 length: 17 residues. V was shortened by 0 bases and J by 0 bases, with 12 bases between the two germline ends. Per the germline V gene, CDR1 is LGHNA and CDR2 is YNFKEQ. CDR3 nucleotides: TGTGCCAGCAGCCAAGATCTGGCGGCCCCCTCCTACAATGAGCAGTTCTTC. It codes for CASSQDLAAPSYNEQFF.

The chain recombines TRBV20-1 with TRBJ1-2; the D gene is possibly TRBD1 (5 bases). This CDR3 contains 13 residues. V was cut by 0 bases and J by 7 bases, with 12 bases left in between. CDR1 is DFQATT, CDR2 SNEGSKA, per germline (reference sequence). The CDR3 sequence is CSARDPEGFGYTF. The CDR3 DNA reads TGCAGTGCTAGAGACCCCGAGGGGTTTGGCTACACCTTC.

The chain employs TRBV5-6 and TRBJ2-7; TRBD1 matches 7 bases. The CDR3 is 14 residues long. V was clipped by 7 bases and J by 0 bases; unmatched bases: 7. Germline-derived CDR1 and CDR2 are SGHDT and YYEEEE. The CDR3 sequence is CASGAGDSSYEQYF. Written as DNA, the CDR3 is TGTGCCAGCGGCGCCGGGGACAGCTCCTACGAGCAGTACTTC.

For the CDR3, the DNA is TGTGCAGCTACTAGCGGGGGGCGCAATGAGCAGTTCTTC. Its protein product is CAATSGGRNEQFF. The rearrangement joins TRBV12-3 or TRBV12-4 to TRBJ2-1, with TRBD2 matching 12 bases. This CDR3 has 13 residues.